This T cell receptor (beta chain) is from a study of CD8 T cells in Susac syndrome. Findings and limits, study-wide: As the study acknowledged, the number of individuals who were part of its TCR sequencing and HLA analysis was relatively small.

CD8+ and CD4+ T cells circulating in blood were sequenced for TCR beta. Negative isolation yielded CD8+ and CD4+ T cells; FACS enriched TEMRA cells. Roughly 0.45 to 1 ug RNA was reverse transcribed with random hexamers. Amplification of TCR beta CDR3 used immunoSEQ multiplex PCR across 54 Vbeta and 13 Jbeta. Using its own MiXCR run on the immunoSEQ multiplex PCR reads, TCRdb lists one record per CDR3 protein. The sample consists of around 70,000 distinct CDR3 sequences, roughly 94% of them appearing once. With respect to this clonotype: The antigen remains unidentified.

Sequencing input: CD8+ T cells from PBMCs. The clonotype comes from a human donor with multiple sclerosis.

CDR3 nucleotide sequence: TGTGCCAGCAGTTTGCTTTTCTCCCACTACGAGCAGTACTTC. Its translation is CASSLLFSHYEQYF. The V call is TRBV12-3 or TRBV12-4, the J call TRBJ2-7; D call uncertain. The V end was cut by 3 bases, the J end by 3 bases, with 12 bases between. This CDR3 comprises 14 residues.